The TCR beta chain under discussion was sequenced for a study of Ad26.COV2.S vaccination and SARS-CoV-2 variants (dated by TCRdb to the early 2020s). Some background on the complete study: Vaccine-arm donors came from COV1001, a multicentre, randomized, double-blind, placebo-controlled phase I-IIa trial of Ad26.COV2.S in healthy adults. Throughout the experiments and outcome assessment, investigators stayed blinded to trial group allocation. Trial participants were randomized into five groups of five: low-dose or high-dose Ad26.COV2.S given once or twice, or placebo on both occasions. The TCR-sequenced set comprised around 32 samples: around 20 Ad26.COV2.S vaccine recipients, 5 placebo recipients and 8 SARS-CoV-2 convalescent individuals. Ad26.COV2.S was administered intramuscularly at a dose of 5x10^10 or 1x10^11 viral particles, either as one shot or as two shots given 56 days apart. TCRbeta repertoire sequencing served as the tool for gauging how specific and how broad the SARS-CoV-2-reactive T cell receptors were following Ad26.COV2.S vaccination.

As to this clone: Its antigen is currently not known. The record has no base qualities; no much larger clone is one base away.

Its CDR3 holds 14 amino acids, cysteine through phenylalanine. Here the CDR3 DNA is all that survives: 42 bases in frame from base 1. Based on the germline V gene, the CDR1 and CDR2 sequences are KGHSH and LQKENI. V loses 5 bases of germline sequence and J loses 5 bases, and the interval between the two ends is 15 bases. Per the publication, the treatment or condition label means: 15 to 20 received Ad26.COV2.S at low or high dose, single or two shots; 5 received placebo; per-sample allocation not given. Repertoires of vaccine and placebo recipients were sequenced from samples taken on day 63 after the first injection. Cohort 1b enrolled 25 or so adults aged 18-55 years at a single site in Boston, USA, between 29 July and 7 August 2020. Ad26.COV2.S consisted of a replication-incompetent adenovirus type 26 vector by which a prefusion-stabilized SARS-CoV-2 spike protein from the original Wuhan strain was expressed.

The immunoSEQ Assay was used to sequence TCRbeta CDR3 regions. After extraction, genomic DNA underwent amplification by bias-controlled multiplex PCR, followed by high-throughput sequencing. The paper's processing steps were these. Collapsing and filtering of sequences were performed to quantify the absolute abundance of each unique TCRbeta CDR3 region. Usable DNA was measured by amplifying reference genes present in all nucleated cells, and TCRbeta template counts were normalized to that usable DNA to estimate T cell fraction. Repertoire TCRs were annotated as SARS-CoV-2-specific by exact matching of V gene, CDR3 amino acid sequence and J gene to a known reactive TCR set. The reference SARS-CoV-2 TCR set was obtained from MIRA and was filtered for enrichment in COVID-19-positive ImmuneCODE repertoires, whereby public or cross-reactive TCRs were removed. Using the MIRA antigens, annotated TCRs were further analysed by specific ORF or by position within an ORF. Depth was the summed frequency of annotated unique rearrangements, while breadth was defined as annotated unique rearrangements over total unique productive rearrangements. Two-sided Wilcoxon rank-sum tests were applied when comparing TCR breadth between groups. TCRdb took over this immuneACCESS table, retaining in-frame rearrangements with V and J assigned. Such tables are incomplete; in checked studies, under half of the missing clones stem from an unresolved V gene, and the remainder is unexplained. For V, J and clone size, that table is used; D and trimming come from the DNA. This sample has 300,000 to 500,000 clones in its table, and more than 85% of those were observed once. The ten biggest clones cover 3.5% of the sample.

Overall study results and their limits: Comparable non-spike TCR breadth was observed between vaccine and placebo recipients, consistent with only spike being contained in the vaccine. The authors noted that the TCR breadth and depth analyses may have underestimated total T cell responses. After vaccination, substantial breadth of spike-specific CD8+ and CD4+ T cell responses was reported. The study was not powered for comparison of responses between vaccine doses or regimens. Spike-specific TCR breadth was higher in Ad26.COV2.S recipients than in placebo recipients (P = 0.0014).

This receptor chain uses TRBV18 and TRBJ2-5; the D gene assignment is perhaps TRBD1 or TRBD2, with each matching 5 bases. This specimen consisted of peripheral blood, obtained in a trial of Ad26.COV2.S vaccine versus placebo. The TCR comes from a person between 18 and 60 years old who received the Ad26.COV2.S COVID-19 vaccine or a placebo. This receptor carries the CDR3 CASSAGTAPETQYF. The nucleotide sequence is TGTGCCAGCTCAGCCGGGACGGCCCCGGAGACCCAGTACTTC.